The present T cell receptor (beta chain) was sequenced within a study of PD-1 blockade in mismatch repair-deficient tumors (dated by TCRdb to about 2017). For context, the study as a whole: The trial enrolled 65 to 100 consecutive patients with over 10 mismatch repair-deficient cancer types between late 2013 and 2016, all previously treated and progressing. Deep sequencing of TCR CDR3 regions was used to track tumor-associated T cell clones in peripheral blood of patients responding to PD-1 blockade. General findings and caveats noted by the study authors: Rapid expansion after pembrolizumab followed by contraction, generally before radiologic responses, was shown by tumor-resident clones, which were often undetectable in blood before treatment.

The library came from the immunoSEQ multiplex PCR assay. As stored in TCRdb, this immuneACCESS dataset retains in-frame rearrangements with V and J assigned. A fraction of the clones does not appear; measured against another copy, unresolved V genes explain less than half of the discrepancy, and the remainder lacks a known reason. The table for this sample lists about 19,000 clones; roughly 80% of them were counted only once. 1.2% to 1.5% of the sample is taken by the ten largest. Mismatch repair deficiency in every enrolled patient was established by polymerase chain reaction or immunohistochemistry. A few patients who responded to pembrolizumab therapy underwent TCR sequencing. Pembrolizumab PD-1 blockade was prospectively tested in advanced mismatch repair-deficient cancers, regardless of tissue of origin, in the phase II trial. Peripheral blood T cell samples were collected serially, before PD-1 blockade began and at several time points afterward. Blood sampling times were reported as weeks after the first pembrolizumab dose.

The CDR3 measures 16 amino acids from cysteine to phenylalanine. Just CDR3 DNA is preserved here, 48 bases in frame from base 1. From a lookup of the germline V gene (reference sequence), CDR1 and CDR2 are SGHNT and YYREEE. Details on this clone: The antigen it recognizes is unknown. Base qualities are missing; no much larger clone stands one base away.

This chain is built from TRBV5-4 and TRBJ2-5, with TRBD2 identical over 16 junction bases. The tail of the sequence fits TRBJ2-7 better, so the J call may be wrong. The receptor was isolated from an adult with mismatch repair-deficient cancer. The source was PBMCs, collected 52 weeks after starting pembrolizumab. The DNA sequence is TGTGCCAGCAGCCCCGGGACTAGCGGGAGGGCCTACGAGCAGTACTTC. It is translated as CASSPGTSGRAYEQYF.